Detailed here is one TCR beta chain. The antigen it recognizes is unknown. No clone much larger than this one lies a single base away; base qualities are absent. Measured from the cysteine to the phenylalanine, the CDR3 is 15 residues long. Just the 45-base CDR3 DNA is kept, in frame starting at base 1. Taken from the germline V gene, the CDR1 and CDR2 loops are SGDLS and YYNGEE. V gives up 0 bases and J gives up 4 bases, and the segment between their germline ends measures 10 bases. The time point label on this specimen signifies: baseline before oral tofacitinib. Lesional scalp punch biopsies and peripheral blood were obtained from alopecia areata patients. PBMCs were separated by density centrifugation and stained for CD3, CD4 and CD8, after which CD4+ and CD8+ T cells were sorted on a FACSAria. This entry belongs to a study of CD8+ T cells in alopecia areata (dated by TCRdb to the late 2010s). Background on the whole study: The treated patients, all with moderate-to-severe alopecia areata, were enrolled in an open-label pilot trial of oral tofacitinib given at 5 to 10 mg twice daily. Patients stayed on tofacitinib for 6 to 18 months and then had 6 months of follow-up off drug so that delayed response and recurrence could be assessed. High-throughput TCRbeta sequencing was used to examine T cell clonal expansion in alopecia areata in both the C3H/HeJ mouse model and human patients. Human TCRbeta sequencing covered scalp tissue and sorted CD4+ and CD8+ peripheral blood T cells from patchy and totalis/universalis alopecia areata patients and healthy controls. Biopsies were taken from tofacitinib-treated patients at baseline and again at 4 and 24 weeks into treatment, and several of those patients also had a later scalp biopsy. Scalp clonality was compared across normal scalp (n=4), patchy alopecia areata scalp (n=8), and alopecia totalis/universalis scalp (n=8). The RNA source kit depended on sample type: the PAXgene miRNA kit for fixed scalp, the miRNeasy kit for PBMCs, and the RNeasy kit for mouse skin. TCRbeta CDR3 regions were amplified by immunoSEQ multiplex PCR with 35 Vbeta forward and 13 Jbeta reverse primers. The investigation overall reported the following: Compared with normal scalp, lesional scalp had higher clonality and more expanded CD8+ clones, particularly in alopecia totalis/universalis, a pattern that suggests antigenic drive. Shared TCR sequences between patients were less evident than in mice, which may be partly attributable to HLA diversity in the patient population. Scalp TCR repertoire analysis is complicated because resident alphabeta T cells in normal human skin are also sequenced, whereas mouse skin is dominated by gammadelta T cells.

Library prep was done by the immunoSEQ multiplex PCR assay. To provide template for TCR sequencing, every sample had RNA extracted and reverse transcribed into cDNA. SuperScript III was used to make first-strand cDNA, primed with a 2:1 mix of oligo-dT and random hexamers. A synthetic immune receptor repertoire was used to measure amplification bias, and any remaining bias was corrected computationally. Turning to the authors' computational methods: Raw reads were preprocessed for error removal, and CDR3 was defined according to IMGT conventions as running from the conserved cysteine to phenylalanine. Clonality was computed as 1 minus the Shannon entropy, with the entropy normalized by log2 of the number of productive unique TCRs. Scalp TCRbeta sequences were cross-referenced with sorted blood CD4 and CD8 repertoires so that the CD4 or CD8 identity of scalp clones could be inferred. TCRdb retrieved this table from immuneACCESS and kept in-frame rearrangements only. Not all clones are present; in checked studies, unresolved V genes account for under half, and no reason is known for the remainder. V and J calls and clone size are those listed in that table; D and trimming were worked out from the DNA. This sample gives fewer than 200,000 clones in total; 50% to 60% of them show up just once. The ten top clones hold roughly 15% of the sample.

This TCR was sampled from a human donor with alopecia areata. The chain joins TRBV9 to TRBJ2-2; the D gene identity is not certain. The material was CD4+ T cells sorted from blood, obtained at week 0. The nucleotide sequence is TGTGCCAGCAGCGTAGACCCCGTCGGCACCGGGGAGCTGTTTTTT. The resulting protein is CASSVDPVGTGELFF.